This T cell receptor beta chain comes out of a study of response to subunit inactivated influenza vaccine. Study-wide findings and caveats: Few new T cells, the authors suggested, are recruited by each seasonal influenza vaccination.

TCRdb analysed the RT-PCR reads with MiXCR anew, one entry per CDR3 protein. The sample records about 160,000 distinct CDR3 sequences, under 13% being singletons. This clonotype has only a few counts. The antigen is undetermined. The sequence derives from a man in his fifties who received an inactivated influenza vaccine. The sequencing here drew on non-naive T cells sorted from PBMCs, taken about 40 days after vaccination.

The CDR3 spells CASSSTGGLSNSPLHF. The CDR3 region has the DNA TGTGCCAGCAGTTCTACAGGGGGCTTAAGTAATTCACCCCTCCACTTT. The chain uses TRBV3-1 and TRBJ1-6; 9 positions match TRBD1. Germline V lookup: CDR1 LGHDT, CDR2 YNNKEL (reference sequence). The CDR3 is made up of 16 amino acids. Losses at the gene ends were 6 bases for V and 6 bases for J; bases not matched to a gene: 9.